A single sample gave rise to the 8 T cell receptor beta chains below, sequenced in a study of T-cell memory formation after mild COVID-19. TCRdb processed the 5' RACE reads anew with MiXCR; each CDR3 protein has one entry. In the table there are roughly 300,000 distinct CDR3 sequences, approximately 13% of which are singletons. The sample taken for sequencing was PBMCs or a T cell subset sorted from them (not recorded which). The receptors come from a young man who had mild COVID-19 (a few samples of this study predate the infection). Cell type and time point are not known.

The chain carries TRBV20-1 and TRBJ1-6; possible D gene TRBD1, 6 bases. V lost 1 base and J lost 10, with 11 bases in between. The CDR3 has 13 amino acids. CDR1 DFQATT and CDR2 SNEGSKA come from the germline V gene (reference sequence). This CDR3 reads CSARGGGLSPLHF. CDR3 nucleotides: TGCAGTGCTAGAGGGGGGGGCTTATCACCCCTCCACTTT.

A few counts support this clonotype. The chain is built from TRBV5-1 and TRBJ2-3; D gene uncertain. Trimming removed 4 bases from V and 4 bases from J, with 16 bases in between. The CDR3 covers 15 residues. CDR1 and CDR2 from the germline V gene are SGHRS and YFSETQ. The CDR3 reads CASSTTPTLPDTQYF. In DNA, the CDR3 is TGCGCCAGCAGCACCACCCCGACCCTACCAGATACGCAGTATTTT.

In this sample, this clonotype turned up many times. The chain has TRBV4-2 and TRBJ1-3; D gene unclear. The V end was cut by 0 bases, the J end by 4 bases, with 10 bases between. The length of the CDR3 is 15 residues. Germline lookup yields CDR1 LGHNA and CDR2 YNFKEQ. The CDR3 sequence is CASSQDSGWGNTIYF. Here the CDR3 DNA reads TGTGCCAGCAGCCAAGATAGTGGCTGGGGAAACACCATATATTTT.

Ten or more counts support this clonotype. V gene TRBV7-6 combines with J gene TRBJ2-1, with D perhaps matching TRBD1 (6 bases). CDR3 length: 13 residues. Germline lookup yields CDR1 SGHVS and CDR2 FNYEAQ. Trimming pared 4 bases from V and 13 bases from J, leaving 17 bases between. The CDR3 nucleotides are TGTGCCAGCAGCTCGTTACGACAGGCCCGACAGTTCTTC. It yields the protein CASSSLRQARQFF. Looking up the rest from reference TRBV7-6 and TRBJ2-1 gives the full variable domain: GAGVSQSPRYKVTKRGQDVALRCDPISGHVSLYWYRQALGQGPEFLTYFNYEAQQDKSGLPNDRFSAERPEGSISTLTIQRTEQRDSAMYRCASSSLRQARQFFGPGTRLTVL.

The chain uses TRBV14 and TRBJ1-2; D is possibly TRBD1 (5 bases). Germline assignment: CDR1 SGHDN and CDR2 FVKESK. CDR3 size: 13 residues. V was pared by 0 bases and J by 9 bases, with 11 bases between. The CDR3 DNA is TGTGCCAGCAGCCAAGAACGTCGGACACGCTACACCTTC. Its protein product is CASSQERRTRYTF.

This clonotype was counted between two and nine times. The chain links TRBV4-1 to TRBJ1-4; D gene uncertain. CDR1 is MGHRA, CDR2 YSYEKL, per germline. The V end was cut by 1 base, the J end by 0 bases, with 6 bases between. The CDR3 runs 15 residues. The CDR3, as DNA: TGCGCCAGCAGCCAAGCCGGGACAACTAATGAAAAACTGTTTTTT. The encoded protein is CASSQAGTTNEKLFF.

The table lists this clonotype with a few counts. A read error is likely, as this CDR3 ends without the conserved phenylalanine or tryptophan. The DNA is omitted, as the CDR3 cannot be located on it reliably, and the CDR3 follows TCRdb's listing. This chain uses TRBV5-5 with TRBJ1-2. The CDR3 spans 11 residues, counting both ends. Germline CDR1 is SGHKS and CDR2 is YYEKEE (reference sequence). The CDR3 spells CASSLAATVVV.

The chain combines TRBV5-1 with TRBJ2-4; 11 nucleotides align to TRBD1. This CDR3 has 17 amino acids. The germline V gene encodes CDR1 SGHRS and CDR2 YFSETQ. V lost 4 bases and J lost 5; bases outside the gene matches: 11. The CDR3 DNA sequence: TGCGCCAGCAGCGGCGGGACAGGGGGTATGGTGGAAAACATTCAGTACTTC. It translates to CASSGGTGGMVENIQYF.